What follows is one T cell receptor (beta chain) and its context. Its antigen is unidentified. CD45RO-negative, CCR7-positively selected cells formed the naive CD8 fraction, excluding terminally differentiated effector memory CD45RA+ cells. This record belongs to a study of shared clonotypes between healthy human individuals. General study points: Sharing across four donors was highest in naive CD4 (around 5%) and lowest in memory CD8 (roughly 0.4%).

Repertoires were generated with immunoSEQ multiplex PCR, while TCRdb's copy carries only in-frame clones and drops some. Among about 2 million clones listed, just under 95% were seen once. The specimen was naive CD8+ T cells sorted from blood. This clonotype was sampled from a young man in good health.

This chain's CDR3 is CASSQQGQETQYF. CDR3 bases: TGTGCCAGCAGTCAACAGGGTCAAGAGACCCAGTACTTC. This sequence joins TRBV2 and TRBJ2-5; weak D call: TRBD1 (6 bases). The CDR3 spans 13 residues. Germline assignment: CDR1 SNHLY and CDR2 FYNNEI. Trimming stripped 5 bases from V and 2 bases from J, with 9 bases between.